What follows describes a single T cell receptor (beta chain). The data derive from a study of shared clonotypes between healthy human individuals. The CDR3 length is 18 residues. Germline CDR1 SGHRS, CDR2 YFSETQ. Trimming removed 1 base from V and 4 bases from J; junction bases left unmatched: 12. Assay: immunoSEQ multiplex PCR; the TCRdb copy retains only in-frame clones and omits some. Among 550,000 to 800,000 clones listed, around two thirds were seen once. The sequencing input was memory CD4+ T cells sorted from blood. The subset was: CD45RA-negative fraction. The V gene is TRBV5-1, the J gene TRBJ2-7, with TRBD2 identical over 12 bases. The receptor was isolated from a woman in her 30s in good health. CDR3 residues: CASSLRTSGTSALYEQYF. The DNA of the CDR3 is TGCGCCAGCAGCTTGCGGACTAGCGGGACCTCGGCCCTTTACGAGCAGTACTTC.